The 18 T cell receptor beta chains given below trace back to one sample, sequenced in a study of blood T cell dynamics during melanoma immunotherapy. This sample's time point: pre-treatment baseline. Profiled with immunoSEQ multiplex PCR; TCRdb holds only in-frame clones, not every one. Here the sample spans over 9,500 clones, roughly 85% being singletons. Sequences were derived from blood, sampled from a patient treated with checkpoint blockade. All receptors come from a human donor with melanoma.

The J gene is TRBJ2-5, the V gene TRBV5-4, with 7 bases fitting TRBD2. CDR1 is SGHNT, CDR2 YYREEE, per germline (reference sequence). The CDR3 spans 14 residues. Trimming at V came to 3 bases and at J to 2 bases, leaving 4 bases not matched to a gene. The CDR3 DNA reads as TGTGCCAGCAGCTCCGCCGGGGGGCAAGAGACCCAGTACTTC. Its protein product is CASSSAGGQETQYF.

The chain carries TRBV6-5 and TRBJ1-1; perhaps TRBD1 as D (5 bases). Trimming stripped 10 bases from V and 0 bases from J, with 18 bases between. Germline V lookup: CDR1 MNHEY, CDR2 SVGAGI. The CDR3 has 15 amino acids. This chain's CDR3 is CATKGSRGVNTEAFF. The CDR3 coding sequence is TGTGCCACCAAGGGGTCGAGGGGAGTGAACACTGAAGCTTTCTTT.

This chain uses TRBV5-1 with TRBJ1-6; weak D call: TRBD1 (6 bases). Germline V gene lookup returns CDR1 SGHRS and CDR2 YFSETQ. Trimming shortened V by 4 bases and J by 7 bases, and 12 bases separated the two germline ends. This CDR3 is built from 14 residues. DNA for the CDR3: TGCGCCAGCAGCGTCCGGACAGACAATTCACCCCTCCACTTT. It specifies CASSVRTDNSPLHF.

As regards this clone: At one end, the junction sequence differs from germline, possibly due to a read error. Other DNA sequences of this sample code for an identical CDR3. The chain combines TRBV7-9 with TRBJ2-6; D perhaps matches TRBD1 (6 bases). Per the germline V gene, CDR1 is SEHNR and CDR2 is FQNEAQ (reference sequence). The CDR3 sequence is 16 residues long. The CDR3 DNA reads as TGCGCCAGCAGCCTGGACAGTTGGTCTGGGGCCAACGTCCTGACTTTC. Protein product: CASSLDSWSGANVLTF.

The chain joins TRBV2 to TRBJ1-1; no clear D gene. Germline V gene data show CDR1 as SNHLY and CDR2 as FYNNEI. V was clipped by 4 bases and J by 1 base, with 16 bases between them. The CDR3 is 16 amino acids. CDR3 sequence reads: CASSVRRIEGNTEAFF. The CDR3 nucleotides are TGTGCCAGCAGTGTTAGGCGGATTGAGGGGAACACTGAAGCTTTCTTT.

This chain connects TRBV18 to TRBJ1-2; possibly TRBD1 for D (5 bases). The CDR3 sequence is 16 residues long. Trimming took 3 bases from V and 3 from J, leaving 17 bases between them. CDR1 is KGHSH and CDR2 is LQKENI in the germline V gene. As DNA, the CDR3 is TGTGCCAGCTCACCTCTTGGACGGGGGGGTGACTATGGCTACACCTTC. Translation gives CASSPLGRGGDYGYTF.

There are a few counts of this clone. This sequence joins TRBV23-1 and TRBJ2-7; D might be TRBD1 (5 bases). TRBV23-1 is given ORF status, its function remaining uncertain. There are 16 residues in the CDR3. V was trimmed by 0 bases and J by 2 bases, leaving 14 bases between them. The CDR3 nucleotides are TGCGCCAGCAGTCAATCGAGCCAGGGAATTCCCTACGAGCAGTACTTC. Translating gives CASSQSSQGIPYEQYF.

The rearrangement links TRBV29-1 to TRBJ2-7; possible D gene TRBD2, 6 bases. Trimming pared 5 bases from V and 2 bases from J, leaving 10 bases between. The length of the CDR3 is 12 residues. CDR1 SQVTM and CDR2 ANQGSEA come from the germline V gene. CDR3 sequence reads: CSVREDPYEQYF. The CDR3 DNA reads TGCAGCGTTAGGGAGGACCCCTACGAGCAGTACTTC.

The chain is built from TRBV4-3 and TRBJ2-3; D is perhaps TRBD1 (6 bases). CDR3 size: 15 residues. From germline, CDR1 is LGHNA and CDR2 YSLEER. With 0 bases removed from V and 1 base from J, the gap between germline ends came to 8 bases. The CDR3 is CASSQDPGGTDTQYF. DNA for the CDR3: TGCGCCAGCAGCCAAGACCCAGGGGGCACAGATACGCAGTATTTT.

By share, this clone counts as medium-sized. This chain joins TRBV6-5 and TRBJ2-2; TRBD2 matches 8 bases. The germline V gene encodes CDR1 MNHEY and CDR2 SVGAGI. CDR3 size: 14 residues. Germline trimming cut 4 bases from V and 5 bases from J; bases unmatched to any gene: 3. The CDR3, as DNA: TGTGCCAGCAGTTCATCTAGCGGGACCGGGGAGCTGTTTTTT. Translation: CASSSSSGTGELFF.

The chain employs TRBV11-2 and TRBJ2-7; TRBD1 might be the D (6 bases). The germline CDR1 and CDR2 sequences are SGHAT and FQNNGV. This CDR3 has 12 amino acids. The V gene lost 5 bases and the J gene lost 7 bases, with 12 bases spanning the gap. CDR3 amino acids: CASSTGIGEQYV. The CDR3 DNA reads TGTGCCAGCAGCACAGGGATAGGAGAGCAGTACGTC.

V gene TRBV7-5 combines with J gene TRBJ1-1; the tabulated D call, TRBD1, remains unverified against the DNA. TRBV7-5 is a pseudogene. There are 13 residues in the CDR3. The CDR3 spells CASSPVPGSEAFF. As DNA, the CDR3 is TGTGCCAGCAGCCCGGTCCCAGGCAGTGAAGCTTTCTTT.

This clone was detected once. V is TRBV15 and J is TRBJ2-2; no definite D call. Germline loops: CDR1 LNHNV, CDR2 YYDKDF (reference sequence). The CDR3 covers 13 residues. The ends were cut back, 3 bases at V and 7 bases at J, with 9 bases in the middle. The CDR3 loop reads CATSSVGVGELFF. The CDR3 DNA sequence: TGTGCCACCAGCAGTGTTGGGGTCGGGGAGCTGTTTTTT.

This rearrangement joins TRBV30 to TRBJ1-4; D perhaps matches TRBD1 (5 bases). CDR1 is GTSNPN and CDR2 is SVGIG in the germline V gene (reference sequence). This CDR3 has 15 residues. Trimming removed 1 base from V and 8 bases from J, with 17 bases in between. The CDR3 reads CAWSARGRVWEKLFF. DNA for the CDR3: TGTGCCTGGAGTGCCAGAGGCAGGGTCTGGGAAAAACTGTTTTTT. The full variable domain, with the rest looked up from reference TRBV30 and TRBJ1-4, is SQTIHQWPATLVQPVGSPLSLECTVEGTSNPNLYWYRQAAGRGLQLLFYSVGIGQISSEVPQNLSASRPQDRQFILSSKKLLLSDSGFYLCAWSARGRVWEKLFFGSGTQLSVL.

CDR3 coding DNA: TGTGCCAGCAGCTTGGGGGGGAGGCAGGCTACCTACGAGCAGTACTTC. Translated: CASSLGGRQATYEQYF. This chain connects TRBV5-4 to TRBJ2-7; the D gene is possibly TRBD2 (6 bases). The CDR3 sequence is 16 residues long. The germline gives CDR1 SGHNT, CDR2 YYREEE (reference sequence). The V end was cut by 0 bases, the J end by 2 bases, with 15 bases between.

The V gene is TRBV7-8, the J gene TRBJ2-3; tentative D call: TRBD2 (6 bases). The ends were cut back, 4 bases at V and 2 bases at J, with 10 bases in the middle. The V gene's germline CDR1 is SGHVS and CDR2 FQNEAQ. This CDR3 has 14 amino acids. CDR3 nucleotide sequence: TGTGCCAGCAGCTCCCGGGACTCCACAGATACGCAGTATTTT. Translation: CASSSRDSTDTQYF.

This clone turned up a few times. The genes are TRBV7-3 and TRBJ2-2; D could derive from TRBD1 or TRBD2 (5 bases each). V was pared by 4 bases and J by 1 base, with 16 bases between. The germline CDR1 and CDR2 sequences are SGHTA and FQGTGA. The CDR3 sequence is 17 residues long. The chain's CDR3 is CASSSFGTDENTGELFF. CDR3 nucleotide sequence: TGTGCCAGCAGCTCGTTTGGGACGGACGAGAACACCGGGGAGCTGTTTTTT.

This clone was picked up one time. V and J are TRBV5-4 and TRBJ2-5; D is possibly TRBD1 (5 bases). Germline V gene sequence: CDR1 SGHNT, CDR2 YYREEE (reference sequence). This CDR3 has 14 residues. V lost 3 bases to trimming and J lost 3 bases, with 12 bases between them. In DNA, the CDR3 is TGTGCCAGCAGCTCGACAGATTCTAAAGAGACCCAGTACTTC. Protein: CASSSTDSKETQYF.